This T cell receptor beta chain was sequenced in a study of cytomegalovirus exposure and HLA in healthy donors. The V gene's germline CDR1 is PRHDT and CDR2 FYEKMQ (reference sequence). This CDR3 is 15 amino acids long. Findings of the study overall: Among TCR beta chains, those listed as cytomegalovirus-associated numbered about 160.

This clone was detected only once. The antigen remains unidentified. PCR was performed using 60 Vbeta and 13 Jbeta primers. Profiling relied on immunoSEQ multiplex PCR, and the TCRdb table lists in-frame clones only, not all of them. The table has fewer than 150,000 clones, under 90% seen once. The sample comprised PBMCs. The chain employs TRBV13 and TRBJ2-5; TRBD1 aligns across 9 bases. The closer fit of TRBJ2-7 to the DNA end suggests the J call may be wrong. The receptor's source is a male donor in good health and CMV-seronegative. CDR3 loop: CASSPKGTGPYEQYF. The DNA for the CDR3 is TGTGCCAGCAGCCCTAAAGGGACAGGGCCTTACGAGCAGTACTTC.